This TCR beta chain was documented in a study of T-cell memory formation after mild COVID-19. Germline assignment: CDR1 SEHNR and CDR2 FQNEAQ (reference sequence). This CDR3 has 15 residues. V lost 5 bases and J lost 0; bases outside the gene matches: 6. TCRdb used MiXCR to reprocess the 5' RACE reads, holding one entry per CDR3 protein. Of 550,000 to 700,000 distinct CDR3 sequences in the sample, approximately 18% were seen once. This clonotype was observed a few times. The TCR originated in an adult woman who had mild COVID-19 (a few samples of this study predate the infection). Cell type and time point are not known. The chain links TRBV7-9 to TRBJ1-1; TRBD1 aligns across 7 bases. Sequences were obtained from PBMCs or a T cell subset sorted from them (not recorded which). The CDR3 region is CASSARDSMNTEAFF. Written as DNA, the CDR3 is TGTGCCAGCAGCGCCCGGGACAGCATGAACACTGAAGCTTTCTTT.